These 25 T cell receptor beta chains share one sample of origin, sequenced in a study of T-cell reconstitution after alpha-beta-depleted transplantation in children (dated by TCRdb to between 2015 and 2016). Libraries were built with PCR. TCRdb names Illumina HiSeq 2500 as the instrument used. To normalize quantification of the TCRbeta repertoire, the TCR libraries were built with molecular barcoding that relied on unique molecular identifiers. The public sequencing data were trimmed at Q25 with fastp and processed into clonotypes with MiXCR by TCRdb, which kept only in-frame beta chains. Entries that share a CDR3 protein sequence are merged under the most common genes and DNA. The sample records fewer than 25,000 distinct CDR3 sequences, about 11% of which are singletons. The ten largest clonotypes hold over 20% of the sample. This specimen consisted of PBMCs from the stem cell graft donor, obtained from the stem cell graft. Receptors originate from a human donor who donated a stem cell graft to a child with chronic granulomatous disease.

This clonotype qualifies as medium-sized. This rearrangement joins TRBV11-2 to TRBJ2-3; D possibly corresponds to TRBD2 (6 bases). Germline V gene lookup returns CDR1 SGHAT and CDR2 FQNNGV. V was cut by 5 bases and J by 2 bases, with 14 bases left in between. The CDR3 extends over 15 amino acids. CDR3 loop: CASSIIPGATDTQYF. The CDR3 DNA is TGTGCCAGCAGCATCATCCCGGGAGCCACAGATACGCAGTATTTT. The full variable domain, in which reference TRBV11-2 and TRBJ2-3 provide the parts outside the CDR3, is EAGVAQSPRYKIIEKRQSVAFWCNPISGHATLYWYQQILGQGPKLLIQFQNNGVVDDSQLPKDRFSAERLKGVDSTLKIQPAKLEDSAVYLCASSIIPGATDTQYFGPGTRLTVL.

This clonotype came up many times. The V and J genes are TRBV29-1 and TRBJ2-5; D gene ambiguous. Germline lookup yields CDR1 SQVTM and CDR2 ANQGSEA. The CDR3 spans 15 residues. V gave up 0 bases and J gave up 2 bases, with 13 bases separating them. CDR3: CSVEDNRVAQETQYF. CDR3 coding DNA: TGCAGCGTTGAAGATAATAGGGTGGCGCAAGAGACCCAGTACTTC.

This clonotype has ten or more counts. The CDR3 nucleotides are TGTGCCAGTAGTATATCTATTTGGGCAGGGATCCATGAGCAGTTCTTC. Amino acids: CASSISIWAGIHEQFF. The genes are TRBV19 and TRBJ2-1; tentative D call: TRBD1 (5 bases). V gave up 2 bases and J gave up 8 bases, with 19 bases separating them. This CDR3 comprises 16 residues. Germline CDR1 and CDR2: LNHDA and SQIVND (reference sequence).

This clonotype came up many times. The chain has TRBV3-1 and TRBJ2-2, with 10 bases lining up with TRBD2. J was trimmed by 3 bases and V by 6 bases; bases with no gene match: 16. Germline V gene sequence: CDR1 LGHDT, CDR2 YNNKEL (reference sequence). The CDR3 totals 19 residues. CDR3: CASRARPGTSVSDTGELFF. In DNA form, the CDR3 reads TGTGCCAGCAGGGCAAGACCCGGGACTAGCGTTTCGGACACCGGGGAGCTGTTTTTT. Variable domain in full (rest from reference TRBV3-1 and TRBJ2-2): DTAVSQTPKYLVTQMGNDKSIKCEQNLGHDTMYWYKQDSKKFLKIMFSYNNKELIINETVPNRFSPKSPDKAHLNLHINSLELGDSAVYFCASRARPGTSVSDTGELFFGEGSRLTVL.

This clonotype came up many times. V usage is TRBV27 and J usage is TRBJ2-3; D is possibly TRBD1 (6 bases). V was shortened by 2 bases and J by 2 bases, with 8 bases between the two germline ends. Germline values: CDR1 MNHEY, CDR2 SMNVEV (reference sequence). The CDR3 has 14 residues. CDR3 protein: CASSLEGDTDTQYF. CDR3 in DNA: TGTGCCAGCAGTTTAGAGGGGGACACAGATACGCAGTATTTT.

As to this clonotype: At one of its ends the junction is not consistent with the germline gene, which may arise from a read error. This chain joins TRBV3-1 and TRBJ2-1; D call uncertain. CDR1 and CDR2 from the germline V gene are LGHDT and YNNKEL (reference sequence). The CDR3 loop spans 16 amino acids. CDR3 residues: CASTQRAQWLYNEQFF. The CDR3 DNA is TGTGCCAGCACCCAACGGGCCCAGTGGCTCTACAATGAGCAGTTCTTC.

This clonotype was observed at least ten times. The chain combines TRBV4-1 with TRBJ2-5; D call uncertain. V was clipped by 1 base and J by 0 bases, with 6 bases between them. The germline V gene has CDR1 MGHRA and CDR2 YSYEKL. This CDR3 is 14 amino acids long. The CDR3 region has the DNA TGCGCCAGCAGCCAAGTCCAGAACCAAGAGACCCAGTACTTC. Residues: CASSQVQNQETQYF.

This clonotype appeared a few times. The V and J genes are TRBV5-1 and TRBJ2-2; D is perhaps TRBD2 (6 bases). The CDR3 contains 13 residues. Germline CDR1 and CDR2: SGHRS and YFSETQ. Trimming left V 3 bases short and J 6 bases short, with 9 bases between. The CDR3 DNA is TGCGCCAGCAGCTCGGACTACGCCGGGGAGCTGTTTTTT. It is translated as CASSSDYAGELFF.

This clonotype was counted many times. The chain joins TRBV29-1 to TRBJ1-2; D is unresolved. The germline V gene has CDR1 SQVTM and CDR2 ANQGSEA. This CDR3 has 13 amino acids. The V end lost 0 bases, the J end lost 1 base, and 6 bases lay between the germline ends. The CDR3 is CSVEETDNYGYTF. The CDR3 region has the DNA TGCAGCGTTGAAGAGACGGATAACTATGGCTACACCTTC.

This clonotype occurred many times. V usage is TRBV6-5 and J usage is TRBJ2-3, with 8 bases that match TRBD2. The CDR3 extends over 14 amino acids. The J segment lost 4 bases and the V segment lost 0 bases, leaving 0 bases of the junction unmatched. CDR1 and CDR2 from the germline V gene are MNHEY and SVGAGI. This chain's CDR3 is CASSYSGRADTQYF. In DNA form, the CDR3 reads TGTGCCAGCAGTTACTCCGGGAGGGCAGATACGCAGTATTTT.

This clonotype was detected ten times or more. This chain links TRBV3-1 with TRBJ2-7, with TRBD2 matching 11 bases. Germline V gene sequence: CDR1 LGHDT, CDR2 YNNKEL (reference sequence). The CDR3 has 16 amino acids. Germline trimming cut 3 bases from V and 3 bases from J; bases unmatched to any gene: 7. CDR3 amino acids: CASSHEASGRYYEQYF. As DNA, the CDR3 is TGTGCCAGCAGCCATGAGGCTAGCGGGAGGTACTACGAGCAGTACTTC.

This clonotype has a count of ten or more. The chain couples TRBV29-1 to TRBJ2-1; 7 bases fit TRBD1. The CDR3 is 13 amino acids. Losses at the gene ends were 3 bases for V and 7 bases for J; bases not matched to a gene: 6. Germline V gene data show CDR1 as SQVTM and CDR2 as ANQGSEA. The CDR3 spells CSVDIGTANEQFF. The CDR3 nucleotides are TGCAGCGTTGATATAGGGACAGCTAATGAGCAGTTCTTC.

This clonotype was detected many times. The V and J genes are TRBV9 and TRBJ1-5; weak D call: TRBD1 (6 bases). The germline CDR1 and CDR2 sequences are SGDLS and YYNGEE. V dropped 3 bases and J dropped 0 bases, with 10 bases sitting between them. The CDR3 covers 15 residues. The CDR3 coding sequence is TGTGCCAGCAGCGAAGGACAGAATAGCAATCAGCCCCAGCATTTT. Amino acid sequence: CASSEGQNSNQPQHF.

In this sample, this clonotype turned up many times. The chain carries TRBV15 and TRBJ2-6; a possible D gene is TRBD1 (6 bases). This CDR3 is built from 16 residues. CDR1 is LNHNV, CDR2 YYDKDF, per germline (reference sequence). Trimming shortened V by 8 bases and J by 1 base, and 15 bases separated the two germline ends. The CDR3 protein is CATGLRGQSGANVLTF. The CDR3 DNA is TGTGCCACCGGTTTGCGTGGACAGTCTGGGGCCAACGTCCTGACTTTC.

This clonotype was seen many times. The CDR3 bases are TGTGCCACCAGTGAGGGGGACAAAATAGCAGATACGCAGTATTTT. Protein sequence: CATSEGDKIADTQYF. This chain joins TRBV24-1 and TRBJ2-3; D is perhaps TRBD1 (6 bases). Germline V gene sequence: CDR1 KGHDR, CDR2 SFDVKD. The CDR3 consists of 15 residues. V lost 4 bases and J lost 4, with 14 bases in between.

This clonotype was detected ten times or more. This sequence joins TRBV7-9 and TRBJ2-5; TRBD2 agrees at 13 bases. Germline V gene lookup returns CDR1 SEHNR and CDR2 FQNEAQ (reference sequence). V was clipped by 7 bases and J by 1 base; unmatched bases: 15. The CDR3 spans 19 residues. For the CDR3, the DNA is TGTGCCAGCATCTCCATGGGAGTAGGGACTAGCGGGATCCAAGAGACCCAGTACTTC. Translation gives CASISMGVGTSGIQETQYF.

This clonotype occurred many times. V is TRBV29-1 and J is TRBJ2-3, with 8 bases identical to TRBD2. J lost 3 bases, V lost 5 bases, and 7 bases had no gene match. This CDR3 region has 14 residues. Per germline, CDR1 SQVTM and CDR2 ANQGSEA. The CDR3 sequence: CSVSLAESTDTQYF. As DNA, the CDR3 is TGCAGCGTTTCACTAGCGGAATCGACAGATACGCAGTATTTT.

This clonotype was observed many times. This chain's CDR3 is CASSDSGGITDTQYF. Here the CDR3 DNA reads TGTGCCAGCAGTGATAGCGGGGGCATCACAGATACGCAGTATTTT. The chain uses TRBV2 and TRBJ2-3, with 9 bases identical to TRBD2. The CDR3 loop spans 15 amino acids. In germline, CDR1 is SNHLY, CDR2 FYNNEI. V was pared by 3 bases and J by 2 bases, with 3 bases of the junction left unmatched.

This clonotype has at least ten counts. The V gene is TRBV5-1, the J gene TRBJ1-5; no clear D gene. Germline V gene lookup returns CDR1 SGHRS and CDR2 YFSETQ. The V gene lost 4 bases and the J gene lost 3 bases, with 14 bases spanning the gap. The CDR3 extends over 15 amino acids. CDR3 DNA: TGCGCCAGCAGCGAAGGGCCGCTCCCCAATCAGCCCCAGCATTTT. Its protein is CASSEGPLPNQPQHF.

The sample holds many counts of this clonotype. The CDR3 coding sequence is TGTGCCAGCAGCTTGGAGTGGGGCGGGGAGCTGTTTTTT. This encodes CASSLEWGGELFF. The chain carries TRBV5-5 and TRBJ2-2; D is undetermined. Per germline, CDR1 SGHKS and CDR2 YYEKEE (reference sequence). V lost 0 bases to trimming and J lost 7 bases, with 7 bases between them. The CDR3 sequence is 13 residues long.

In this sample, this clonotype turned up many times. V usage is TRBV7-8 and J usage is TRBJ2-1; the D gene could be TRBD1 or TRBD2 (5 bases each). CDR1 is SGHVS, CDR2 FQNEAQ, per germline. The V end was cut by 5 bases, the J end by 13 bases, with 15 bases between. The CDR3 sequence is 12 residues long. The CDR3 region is CASSEHLRGQFF. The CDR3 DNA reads TGTGCCAGCAGCGAACATTTGAGGGGACAGTTCTTC.

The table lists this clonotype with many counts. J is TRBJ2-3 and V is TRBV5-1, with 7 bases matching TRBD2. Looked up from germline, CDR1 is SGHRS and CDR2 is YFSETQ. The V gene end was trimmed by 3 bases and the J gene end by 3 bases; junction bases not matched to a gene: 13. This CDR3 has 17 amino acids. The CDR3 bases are TGCGCCAGCAGCTGGCGAGCGGGGACGCCACCGACAGATACGCAGTATTTT. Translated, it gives CASSWRAGTPPTDTQYF.

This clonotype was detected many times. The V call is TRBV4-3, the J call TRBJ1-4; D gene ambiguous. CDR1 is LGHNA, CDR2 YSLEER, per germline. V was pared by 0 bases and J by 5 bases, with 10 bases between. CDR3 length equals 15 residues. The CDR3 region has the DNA TGCGCCAGCAGCCAAGAGGCTTTTGGGAATGAAAAACTGTTTTTT. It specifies CASSQEAFGNEKLFF.

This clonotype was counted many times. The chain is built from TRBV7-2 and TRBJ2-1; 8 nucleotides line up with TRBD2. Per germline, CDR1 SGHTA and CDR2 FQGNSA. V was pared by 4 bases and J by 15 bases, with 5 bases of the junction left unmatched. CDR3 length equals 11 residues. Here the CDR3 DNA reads TGTGCCAGCAGCTCGGGACTAGGGACGTTCTTC. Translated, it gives CASSSGLGTFF.

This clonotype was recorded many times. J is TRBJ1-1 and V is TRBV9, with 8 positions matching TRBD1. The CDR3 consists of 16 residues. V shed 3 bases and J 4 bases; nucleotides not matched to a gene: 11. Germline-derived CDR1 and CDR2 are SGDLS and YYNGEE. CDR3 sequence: CASSGAGGRVGTEAFF. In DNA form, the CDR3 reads TGTGCCAGCAGCGGGGCAGGGGGCCGTGTTGGCACTGAAGCTTTCTTT.